This T cell receptor beta chain stems from a study of T-cell reconstitution after alpha-beta-depleted transplantation in children. Study-level findings and limits: Surviving recipient cells, namely T cells and thymic progenitors, were the source of high day-60 TCRbeta diversity in some patients. When one year had passed after transplant, most T-cell counts and diversity came from newly produced T cells. Several hundred expanded graft clones reportedly gave rise to the alpha-beta T cells present about two months after transplant.

To note about this clonotype: The antigen is undetermined.

A library of TCRbeta sequences, prepared with unique molecular identifiers, was generated. TCRdb reanalysed the PCR reads using MiXCR and keeps one entry per CDR3 protein. This table holds approximately 400,000 distinct CDR3 sequences, about 17% found once. Trimming at V came to 5 bases and at J to 3 bases, leaving 8 bases not matched to a gene. Germline values: CDR1 MDHEN, CDR2 SYDVKM. The CDR3 consists of 15 residues. This clonotype was obtained from a boy under two years old who had a stem cell transplant for Wiskott-Aldrich syndrome, so the T cells may come from the graft donor. This sample comprised PBMCs, mostly from graft donor cells, obtained 360 days after TCRalphabeta/CD19-depleted stem cell transplant. This sequence joins TRBV28 and TRBJ1-1; 8 bases are a match to TRBD1. CDR3 region: CASSPLDRAHTEAFF. The CDR3, as DNA: TGTGCCAGCAGTCCCCTGGACAGGGCCCACACTGAAGCTTTCTTT.